The 18 T cell receptor beta chains reported below all come from one sample, sequenced in a study of blood T cell repertoires in COVID-19. This table comes from immunoSEQ multiplex PCR, and its TCRdb copy is limited to in-frame clones, with some not included. This sample carries 150,000 to 200,000 clones, 60% to 80% of them seen once, and the ten largest clones take approximately 26%. The specimen was peripheral blood. These receptors were collected from a woman in her seventies with acute or convalescent COVID-19.

The genes are TRBV2 and TRBJ1-1; D gene ambiguous. The CDR3 length is 14 residues. V shed 4 bases and J shed 3 bases, with 12 bases lying between them. Germline V gene lookup returns CDR1 SNHLY and CDR2 FYNNEI. In DNA, the CDR3 is TGTGCCAGCAGTGCGACCCGGCGGGACACTGAAGCTTTCTTT. Translation: CASSATRRDTEAFF.

The chain is built from TRBV29-1 and TRBJ1-2, with D unresolved. CDR3 size: 13 residues. Germline values: CDR1 SQVTM, CDR2 ANQGSEA. V lost 3 bases to trimming and J lost 4 bases, with 12 bases between them. The CDR3 protein is CSVEEGQRYGYTF. The CDR3 DNA reads TGCAGCGTTGAGGAGGGCCAGCGCTATGGCTACACCTTC.

The V and J genes are TRBV9 and TRBJ1-1; D uncertain. The CDR3 totals 14 residues. Germline CDR1 reads SGDLS; CDR2 reads YYNGEE. V dropped 4 bases and J dropped 4 bases, with 14 bases sitting between them. The CDR3 DNA follows: TGTGCCAGCAGCTTCGCCAGTGATATCACTGAAGCTTTCTTT. Its protein product is CASSFASDITEAFF. The full variable domain, in which reference TRBV9 and TRBJ1-1 provide the parts outside the CDR3, is DSGVTQTPKHLITATGQRVTLRCSPRSGDLSVYWYQQSLDQGLQFLIQYYNGEERAKGNILERFSAQQFPDLHSELNLSSLELGDSALYFCASSFASDITEAFFGQGTRLTVV.

This clone was counted only a few times. In DNA form, the CDR3 reads TGTGCCAGCAGTGAATCACGGCTAGCGGGAGCTGAGCAGTTCTTC. Its translation is CASSESRLAGAEQFF. The V call is TRBV2, the J call TRBJ2-1; 10 bases agree with TRBD2. Germline CDR1 SNHLY, CDR2 FYNNEI. The CDR3 is 15 residues long. The J segment lost 9 bases and the V segment lost 2 bases, leaving 7 bases of the junction unmatched.

This clone appeared a few times. The V call is TRBV5-5, the J call TRBJ2-7, with 7 nucleotides matching TRBD2. This CDR3 has 14 residues. Trimming took 4 bases from V and 2 from J; bases not matched to a gene: 6. CDR1 and CDR2 (germline): SGHKS, YYEKEE (reference sequence). CDR3 protein: CASSPGTTTYEQYF. CDR3 nucleotides: TGTGCCAGCAGCCCCGGGACTACAACCTACGAGCAGTACTTC.

This clone has only one observation. This sequence joins TRBV5-1 and TRBJ2-7; possibly TRBD2 for D (5 bases). Germline CDR1 and CDR2: SGHRS and YFSETQ. The length of the CDR3 is 15 residues. The germline V and J ends were trimmed by 1 base and 4 bases, with 15 bases remaining between them. CDR3 sequence: CASSLSAEVGYEQYF. In DNA form, the CDR3 reads TGCGCCAGCAGCTTGTCAGCGGAGGTCGGGTACGAGCAGTACTTC.

The chain joins TRBV6-6 to TRBJ2-3, with 7 nucleotides matching TRBD2. The CDR3 runs 14 residues. V gave up 5 bases and J gave up 5 bases; unmatched junction bases: 7. From germline, CDR1 is MNHNY and CDR2 SVGAGI (reference sequence). In nucleotides, the CDR3 is TGTGCCAGCAGTCCTCCCCCTAGCGGAGATACGCAGTATTTT. It translates to CASSPPPSGDTQYF.

The chain links TRBV3-1 (or the pseudogene TRBV3-2) to TRBJ1-1, with a possible D match to TRBD1 (5 bases). V lost 6 bases and J lost 0, with 11 bases in between. The V gene's germline CDR1 is LGHDT and CDR2 YNNKEL (reference sequence). This CDR3 comprises 14 residues. CDR3 in amino acids: CASSPGNMNTEAFF. CDR3 nucleotides: TGTGCCAGCAGTCCAGGGAACATGAACACTGAAGCTTTCTTT.

The chain combines TRBV19 with TRBJ2-7; no definite D call. Per germline, CDR1 LNHDA and CDR2 SQIVND (reference sequence). The CDR3 covers 14 residues. The V end lost 10 bases, the J end lost 3 bases, and 19 bases lay between the germline ends. CDR3 sequence reads: CATQKSPLDYEQYF. The CDR3 coding sequence is TGTGCCACCCAAAAATCTCCGCTAGACTACGAGCAGTACTTC.

The V call is TRBV10-2, the J call TRBJ2-1; 10 positions agree with TRBD2. Losses at the gene ends were 6 bases for V and 3 bases for J; bases not matched to a gene: 5. The CDR3 covers 15 residues. Germline loops: CDR1 WSHSY, CDR2 SAAADI. The CDR3 loop reads CASSVLAGGYNEQFF. The DNA for the CDR3 is TGCGCCAGCAGCGTATTAGCGGGAGGCTACAATGAGCAGTTCTTC.

The chain carries TRBV24-1 and TRBJ2-1; TRBD1 matches at 11 bases. From germline, CDR1 is KGHDR and CDR2 SFDVKD. With 4 bases clipped from V and 2 bases from J, the junction kept 3 bases outside the gene matches. This CDR3 has 16 amino acids. The CDR3 protein is CATSDPGQGAYNEQFF. The CDR3 coding sequence is TGTGCCACCAGTGACCCGGGACAGGGGGCCTACAATGAGCAGTTCTTC.

The chain has TRBV6-1 and TRBJ2-7; 8 bases are shared with TRBD1. With V trimmed by 1 base and J by 3 bases, 5 bases remained unmatched. The germline gives CDR1 MNHNS, CDR2 SASEGT. This CDR3 contains 15 residues. The CDR3 region has the DNA TGTGCCAGCAGTGAAGATCAGGGGGCATTCTACGAGCAGTACTTC. Its translation is CASSEDQGAFYEQYF.

The chain has TRBV9 and TRBJ2-5, with D tentatively TRBD2 (6 bases). Looked up from germline, CDR1 is SGDLS and CDR2 is YYNGEE. Deletions cut 0 bases from V and 5 bases from J, with 17 bases between. This CDR3 is built from 16 residues. In DNA, the CDR3 is TGTGCCAGCAGCGTAGGCCCAGGTCAAGGAGGGGAGACCCAGTACTTC. This sequence encodes CASSVGPGQGGETQYF.

V and J are TRBV29-1 and TRBJ1-2, with unresolved D. The V gene lost 5 bases and the J gene lost 4 bases, with 8 bases spanning the gap. CDR1 and CDR2 (germline): SQVTM, ANQGSEA. The CDR3 loop spans 11 amino acids. DNA of the CDR3: TGCAGCGTTCTGGGCATCTATGGCTACACCTTC. This sequence encodes CSVLGIYGYTF. Full variable domain (missing parts from reference TRBV29-1 and TRBJ1-2): SAVISQKPSRDICQRGTSLTIQCQVDSQVTMMFWYRQQPGQSLTLIATANQGSEATYESGFVIDKFPISRPNLTFSTLTVSNMSPEDSSIYLCSVLGIYGYTFGSGTRLTVV.

This chain links TRBV6-1 with TRBJ1-3; D unclear. The CDR3 is 16 amino acids. The V gene lost 4 bases and the J gene lost 0 bases, with 13 bases spanning the gap. Germline V gene lookup returns CDR1 MNHNS and CDR2 SASEGT. The CDR3 bases are TGTGCCAGCAGTGCCGAACAGACTAGCTCTGGAAACACCATATATTTT. It translates to CASSAEQTSSGNTIYF.

The rearrangement links TRBV7-8 to TRBJ1-1; D is ambiguous. The CDR3 extends over 17 amino acids. CDR1 is SGHVS and CDR2 is FQNEAQ in the germline V gene. Trimming stripped 3 bases from V and 7 bases from J, with 24 bases between. The CDR3 coding sequence is TGTGCCAGCAGCTTCCCCCCAAGAGACGGACTAGTTCTTGAAGCTTTCTTT. This sequence encodes CASSFPPRDGLVLEAFF.

V gene TRBV7-8 combines with J gene TRBJ2-5, with TRBD2 as a possible D gene (6 bases). V lost 1 base and J lost 5, with 20 bases in between. The CDR3 totals 17 residues. The germline CDR1 and CDR2 sequences are SGHVS and FQNEAQ. CDR3 DNA: TGTGCCAGCAGCTTAGAGCCCGCGGGATCATTGAGGGAGACCCAGTACTTC. Translating gives CASSLEPAGSLRETQYF.

This sequence joins TRBV7-2 and TRBJ2-7; D is possibly TRBD2 (7 bases). Germline V gene lookup returns CDR1 SGHTA and CDR2 FQGNSA. V lost 2 bases and J lost 4, with 18 bases in between. The CDR3 is made up of 16 amino acids. The CDR3 nucleotides are TGTGCCAGCAGCTTACGTCGGGGGGCAGGGATGTACGAGCAGTACTTC. Residues: CASSLRRGAGMYEQYF.